This passage covers 24 T cell receptor beta chains from one sample sequenced in a study of breast tumors, draining lymph nodes, adjacent tissues. TCRdb processed the multiplex PCR reads anew with MiXCR; each CDR3 protein has one entry. The data show roughly 25,000 distinct CDR3 sequences, 68% seen once. The material sequenced was tumor-adjacent breast tissue. The receptors derive from a female donor with breast cancer. Some clones in this sample may be carry-over from other donors' samples.

J is TRBJ2-1 and V is TRBV3-1; 8 bases match TRBD2. The germline V gene encodes CDR1 LGHDT and CDR2 YNNKEL (reference sequence). The length of the CDR3 is 13 residues. V shed 8 bases and J 6 bases; nucleotides not matched to a gene: 6. CDR3 coding DNA: TGTGCCAGCGAGGCCCTAGCGGGCAATGAGCAGTTCTTC. Translation gives CASEALAGNEQFF.

This clonotype was observed at least ten times. This rearrangement joins TRBV11-3 to TRBJ2-3; no clear D gene. Germline lookup yields CDR1 SGHNT and CDR2 YENEEA. The CDR3 consists of 13 residues. V was pared by 1 base and J by 6 bases, with 8 bases between. The CDR3 protein is CASSLVPRDTQYF. CDR3 bases: TGTGCCAGCAGCTTAGTTCCCCGGGATACGCAGTATTTT.

V usage is TRBV27 and J usage is TRBJ2-1, with a weak D call TRBD1 (6 bases). CDR1 and CDR2 (germline): MNHEY, SMNVEV (reference sequence). Trimming took 4 bases from V and 5 from J, leaving 18 bases between them. This CDR3 has 16 residues. CDR3 loop: CASSSPTRDKNNEQFF. CDR3 nucleotide sequence: TGTGCCAGCAGTTCGCCAACTCGGGACAAGAACAATGAGCAGTTCTTC.

The CDR3 protein is CASSERLGTQYF. DNA of the CDR3: TGTGCCAGCAGCGAGAGACTTGGTACGCAGTATTTT. The rearrangement links TRBV7-2 to TRBJ2-3; D is undetermined. The V gene lost 5 bases and the J gene lost 8 bases, with 11 bases spanning the gap. The CDR3 length is 12 residues. Germline lookup yields CDR1 SGHTA and CDR2 FQGNSA.

For this clonotype: A read error may be the cause here, since a much bigger clone is one base away. The rearrangement uses TRBV28 and TRBJ1-3; 7 bases agree with TRBD1. This CDR3 region has 17 residues. Germline values: CDR1 MDHEN, CDR2 SYDVKM. J lost 0 bases, V lost 8 bases, and 13 bases had no gene match. DNA for the CDR3: TGTGCCAGCGGAGGGGAGGGACAGAGAGCCTCTGGAAACACCATATATTTT. Translation gives CASGGEGQRASGNTIYF.

In this sample, this clonotype turned up once. The chain links TRBV25-1 to TRBJ2-7; TRBD1 agrees at 7 bases. CDR3 length equals 13 residues. Germline V gives CDR1 MGHDK, CDR2 SYGVNS. J was trimmed by 5 bases and V by 4 bases; bases with no gene match: 5. Here the CDR3 DNA reads TGTGCCAGCAGTGCTCGGGACAGCGACGAGCAGTACTTC. Amino acids: CASSARDSDEQYF.

This chain connects TRBV7-6 to TRBJ2-7; D may be TRBD1 (6 bases). Trimming pared 7 bases from V and 6 bases from J, leaving 19 bases between. Per germline, CDR1 SGHVS and CDR2 FNYEAQ. This CDR3 is 14 amino acids long. CDR3 bases: TGTGCCAGCACCACCGCTGGGGGCCGGAGCGAGCAGTACTTC. Translation: CASTTAGGRSEQYF.

There are many counts of this clonotype. This chain links TRBV3-1 with TRBJ2-1; D is possibly TRBD2 (6 bases). Germline-derived CDR1 and CDR2 are LGHDT and YNNKEL (reference sequence). The CDR3 covers 14 residues. V was cut by 8 bases and J by 3 bases, with 14 bases left in between. CDR3 DNA: TGTGCCAGCGCAGTGGCGGGAATCTACAATGAGCAGTTCTTC. Translating it yields CASAVAGIYNEQFF.

The rearrangement links TRBV5-4 to TRBJ2-7, with no clear D. This CDR3 has 13 residues. Per the germline V gene, CDR1 is SGHNT and CDR2 is YYREEE (reference sequence). V was clipped by 4 bases and J by 2 bases, with 10 bases between them. CDR3 protein: CASSLKTTYEQYF. The CDR3 DNA is TGTGCCAGCAGCCTCAAAACGACCTACGAGCAGTACTTC.

By frequency in the sample, this clonotype is medium-sized. J is TRBJ2-2 and V is TRBV7-2; D perhaps matches TRBD2 (6 bases). Trimming took 2 bases from V and 7 from J, leaving 11 bases between them. Germline loops: CDR1 SGHTA, CDR2 FQGNSA. The CDR3 runs to 14 residues. The CDR3 is CASSLSPGVGELFF. In nucleotides, the CDR3 is TGTGCCAGCAGCTTATCTCCGGGGGTCGGGGAGCTGTTTTTT. The full variable domain, its missing parts supplied by reference TRBV7-2 and TRBJ2-2, is GAGVSQSPSNKVTEKGKDVELRCDPISGHTALYWYRQSLGQGLEFLIYFQGNSAPDKSGLPSDRFSAERTGGSVSTLTIQRTQQEDSAVYLCASSLSPGVGELFFGEGSRLTVL.

The chain recombines TRBV24-1 with TRBJ2-1, with D perhaps matching TRBD2 (6 bases). V gave up 1 base and J gave up 6 bases, with 15 bases separating them. CDR3 size: 16 residues. Germline V gene data show CDR1 as KGHDR and CDR2 as SFDVKD. CDR3 nucleotides: TGTGCCACCAGTGATTTCGGAGGGTTGGGAATCAATGAGCAGTTCTTC. Translated: CATSDFGGLGINEQFF.

Ten or more counts support this clonotype. The chain couples TRBV2 to TRBJ1-4, with TRBD1 identical over 7 bases. The germline V gene encodes CDR1 SNHLY and CDR2 FYNNEI. Germline trimming cut 6 bases from V and 3 bases from J; bases unmatched to any gene: 1. The CDR3 is 13 amino acids. DNA for the CDR3: TGTGCCAGCAGGGACAGGTCTAATGAAAAACTGTTTTTT. Translation gives CASRDRSNEKLFF. Based on the CDR3 plus reference TRBV2 and TRBJ1-4, the full variable domain is EPEVTQTPSHQVTQMGQEVILRCVPISNHLYFYWYRQILGQKVEFLVSFYNNEISEKSEIFDDQFSVERPDGSNFTLKIRSTKLEDSAMYFCASRDRSNEKLFFGSGTQLSVL.

The chain combines TRBV20-1 with TRBJ2-3, with 7 bases matching TRBD1. J lost 2 bases, V lost 6 bases, and 8 bases had no gene match. The CDR3 is 14 amino acids. Germline CDR1 is DFQATT and CDR2 is SNEGSKA (reference sequence). In nucleotides, the CDR3 is TGCAGTGCAGGGGGCAGGCCGAACACAGATACGCAGTATTTT. Translation: CSAGGRPNTDTQYF.

As concerns this clonotype: As the CDR3 is not closed by the conserved phenylalanine or tryptophan, this likely results from a read error. V usage is TRBV20-1 and J usage is TRBJ2-1; TRBD2 aligns across 9 bases. Germline CDR1 is DFQATT and CDR2 is SNEGSKA (reference sequence). The CDR3 has 16 amino acids. V shed 3 bases, J shed 8 bases, and the junction held 14 bases outside the gene matches. The CDR3 coding sequence is TGCAGTGCTAGGAGTGGCGCGGGAGGGCCGGTAGATGAGCAGTTCTCC. It encodes CSARSGAGGPVDEQFS.

This chain connects TRBV28 to TRBJ2-1, with unresolved D. The CDR3 sequence is 13 residues long. Germline V gene data show CDR1 as MDHEN and CDR2 as SYDVKM. Trimming left V 8 bases short and J 5 bases short, with 13 bases between. In DNA, the CDR3 is TGTGCCAGCGGGGTGTTATCGGACAATGAGCAGTTCTTC. As protein: CASGVLSDNEQFF.

This clonotype was counted many times. The chain combines TRBV5-1 with TRBJ2-3, with D unclear. The germline V gene has CDR1 SGHRS and CDR2 YFSETQ. Trimming removed 6 bases from V and 3 bases from J, with 11 bases in between. This CDR3 has 13 residues. CDR3 sequence (DNA): TGCGCCAGCAACGACCCATCGACAGATACGCAGTATTTT. Residues: CASNDPSTDTQYF.

The rearrangement uses TRBV19 and TRBJ2-3, with 7 positions matching TRBD1. This CDR3 is 16 amino acids long. The ends lost 5 bases at V and 4 bases at J; junction bases unmatched: 12. Germline lookup yields CDR1 LNHDA and CDR2 SQIVND (reference sequence). CDR3 region: CASSPRTGPGADTQYF. CDR3 in DNA: TGTGCCAGTAGTCCGCGGACAGGACCCGGGGCAGATACGCAGTATTTT. Full variable domain (outside the CDR3, taken from reference TRBV19 and TRBJ2-3): DGGITQSPKYLFRKEGQNVTLSCEQNLNHDAMYWYRQDPGQGLRLIYYSQIVNDFQKGDIAEGYSVSREKKESFPLTVTSAQKNPTAFYLCASSPRTGPGADTQYFGPGTRLTVL.

The rearrangement uses TRBV5-6 and TRBJ2-2; 11 bases match TRBD2. Germline CDR1 SGHDT, CDR2 YYEEEE. The CDR3 contains 16 residues. Trimming removed 4 bases from V and 5 bases from J; junction bases left unmatched: 7. CDR3 sequence: CASSAASGRRTGELFF. In DNA form, the CDR3 reads TGTGCCAGCAGCGCTGCTAGCGGGAGGAGGACCGGGGAGCTGTTTTTT.

The rearrangement uses TRBV27 and TRBJ2-7; 7 bases map to TRBD1. V shed 2 bases and J 4 bases; nucleotides not matched to a gene: 8. The CDR3 runs 15 residues. CDR1 MNHEY and CDR2 SMNVEV come from the germline V gene (reference sequence). The CDR3 coding sequence is TGTGCCAGCAGTTTAGCAGGGGGTTTTACGTACGAGCAGTACTTC. This sequence encodes CASSLAGGFTYEQYF.

The chain carries TRBV2 and TRBJ2-1, with D hard to call. V was pared by 7 bases and J by 9 bases, with 16 bases between. The CDR3 contains 13 residues. The germline V gene has CDR1 SNHLY and CDR2 FYNNEI. The CDR3 DNA reads TGTGCCAGCAAGAGAAGAGGAGCAAGTGAGCAGTTCTTC. This translates into CASKRRGASEQFF. Filled out from reference TRBV2 and TRBJ2-1, the complete variable domain reads EPEVTQTPSHQVTQMGQEVILRCVPISNHLYFYWYRQILGQKVEFLVSFYNNEISEKSEIFDDQFSVERPDGSNFTLKIRSTKLEDSAMYFCASKRRGASEQFFGPGTRLTVL.

J is TRBJ2-2 and V is TRBV24-1; no clear D. The CDR3 consists of 13 residues. The ends were cut back, 8 bases at V and 1 base at J, with 7 bases in the middle. From germline, CDR1 is KGHDR and CDR2 SFDVKD. As DNA, the CDR3 is TGTGCCACCACCTCCAAGAACACCGGGGAGCTGTTTTTT. Translating it yields CATTSKNTGELFF.

This clonotype was counted at least ten times. The chain employs TRBV6-1 and TRBJ2-3; possibly TRBD2 for D (7 bases). Germline V gene sequence: CDR1 MNHNS, CDR2 SASEGT. V lost 8 bases, J lost 2 bases, and 8 bases lay in between. There are 12 residues in the CDR3. The CDR3: CASGGATDTQYF. The CDR3 coding sequence is TGTGCCAGCGGGGGGGCCACAGATACGCAGTATTTT.

The DNA of the CDR3 is TGTGCCAGCAGTGAAAGGGGGACAGGGGCGAATGAGCAGTTCTTC. Its protein product is CASSERGTGANEQFF. The gene calls are TRBV6-1 and TRBJ2-1, with TRBD1 identical over 10 bases. CDR1 is MNHNS, CDR2 SASEGT, per germline. The CDR3 consists of 15 residues. Losses at the gene ends were 2 bases for V and 7 bases for J; bases not matched to a gene: 5.

The genes are TRBV19 and TRBJ2-7; D is ambiguous. Germline V lookup: CDR1 LNHDA, CDR2 SQIVND (reference sequence). The CDR3 spans 15 residues. V dropped 0 bases and J dropped 2 bases, with 11 bases sitting between them. The CDR3 spells CASSIDPGRPYEQYF. The CDR3 nucleotides are TGTGCCAGTAGTATAGATCCGGGCAGGCCCTACGAGCAGTACTTC.